The entry below gives a single T cell receptor (beta chain) sequence along with its context. This sample is drawn from a study of chemoradiotherapy in HPV16-positive cancers. Repertoires were generated with immunoSEQ multiplex PCR, while TCRdb's copy carries only in-frame clones and drops some. The data contain about 4,000 clones, 60% to 80% of them seen just once; the ten biggest clones take up 16%. V shed 6 bases and J shed 5 bases, with 19 bases lying between them. The germline CDR1 and CDR2 sequences are SQVTM and ANQGSEA. The CDR3 spans 14 residues. The chain links TRBV29-1 to TRBJ1-1; D is undetermined. This sequence originates from a human donor with HPV-associated anogenital cancer. This specimen was taken from a patient who underwent chemoradiotherapy. The CDR3 DNA is TGCAGCGTCGTGGAAATGGTGCGAAGTACTGAAGCTTTCTTT. As protein: CSVVEMVRSTEAFF.